Sequencing of this T cell receptor beta chain was carried out in a study of shared clonotypes between healthy human individuals. The CDR3 totals 15 residues. Germline-derived CDR1 and CDR2 are MNHNY and SVGAGI (reference sequence). The V gene lost 6 bases and the J gene lost 2 bases, with 14 bases spanning the gap. This clone was observed at least ten times. Libraries were prepared by immunoSEQ multiplex PCR; TCRdb keeps only in-frame clonotypes and omits some of them. The sample shows about 500,000 clones, 77% of them seen only once. The chain joins TRBV6-6 to TRBJ2-4; perhaps TRBD1 as D (6 bases). This clonotype was sampled from a woman aged 40-49 years in good health. Some clones in this sample may be carry-over from other donors' samples. The sequenced sample consisted of PBMCs. This CDR3 is CASSTLGTTKNIQYF. The CDR3 region has the DNA TGTGCCAGCAGCACCTTGGGGACAACCAAAAACATTCAGTACTTC.